The source of this TCR beta chain is a study of blood T cell repertoires in COVID-19. Study overall: Italy, Spain and the United States were the sources of the convalescent and acute COVID-19 samples.

On this clone: Different DNA sequences within this sample yield the same CDR3.

Data came from immunoSEQ multiplex PCR; TCRdb stores just in-frame clones and leaves some out. The table shows fewer than 300,000 clones, with approximately 91% occurring only once. Recruited during active infection, patients (from Seattle) were subsequently followed longitudinally. Trimming stripped 1 base from V and 7 bases from J, with 7 bases between. Looked up from germline, CDR1 is LNHDA and CDR2 is SQIVND (reference sequence). The CDR3 has 12 residues. The chain couples TRBV19 to TRBJ1-1; no firm D call. Sequenced input: peripheral blood. The sequence derives from a woman aged 25 to 39 with COVID-19, enrolled during active disease. In DNA form, the CDR3 reads TGTGCCAGTAGTATAGGAGGGCTTGAAGCTTTCTTT. As protein: CASSIGGLEAFF.